The rows below give T cell receptor beta chains drawn from one sample of a study of T cells in Graves' hyperthyroidism and ophthalmopathy. TCRdb called the multiplex PCR reads again in MiXCR, with one record for every CDR3 protein. The sample includes roughly 420,000 distinct CDR3 sequences, approximately 14% of them seen just once. The specimen was blood. The receptors were gathered from a woman between 18 and 30 years old with Graves' hyperthyroidism. Each CDR3 is given with its conserved first and last residue. D genes are given only for firm matches. Rows give clone size only sometimes, using once, few, many, or a class for an expanded clone.

d_gene: .
abundance: many
v_gene: TRBV2
j_gene: TRBJ2-7
CDR3nt: TGTGCCAGCAGCGCTACCGTTCCCTACGAGCAGTACTTC
CDR3aa: CASSATVPYEQYF

d_gene: .
abundance: many
v_gene: TRBV9
j_gene: TRBJ2-1
CDR3nt: TGTGCCAGCAATAGGGGGAGCTCCTACAATGAGCAGTTCTTC
CDR3aa: CASNRGSSYNEQFF

d_gene: .
abundance: many
v_gene: TRBV24-1
j_gene: TRBJ2-1
CDR3nt: TGTGCCACCAGTGAGGGGACCGCTGGACGTGCTAGCGCCGTAAGCTCCTACAATGAGCAGTTCTTC
CDR3aa: CATSEGTAGRASAVSSYNEQFF

d_gene: TRBD1
abundance: many
v_gene: TRBV3-1
j_gene: TRBJ2-7
CDR3nt: TGTGCCAGCACCGGACAGGGATCTTTCTACGAGCAGTACTTC
CDR3aa: CASTGQGSFYEQYF

d_gene: .
abundance: many
v_gene: TRBV7-8
j_gene: TRBJ1-5
CDR3nt: TGTGCCAGCAGCTCCGGACAGTTTGTAGGCAATCAGCCCCAGCATTTT
CDR3aa: CASSSGQFVGNQPQHF

d_gene: .
abundance: many
v_gene: TRBV5-1
j_gene: TRBJ2-7
CDR3nt: TGCGCCAGCAGCTTCGCGGAGGGGGAGCAGTACTTC
CDR3aa: CASSFAEGEQYF

d_gene: TRBD1
abundance: .
v_gene: TRBV5-6
j_gene: TRBJ1-4
CDR3nt: TGTGCCAGCAGCTACACAGGGGGCTTGGGGGAAAAACTGTTTTTT
CDR3aa: CASSYTGGLGEKLFF

d_gene: .
abundance: few
v_gene: TRBV27
j_gene: TRBJ1-6
CDR3nt: TGTGCCAGCAGTCGGACTCCAGGTGGTAATTCACCCCTCCACTTT
CDR3aa: CASSRTPGGNSPLHF

d_gene: TRBD2
abundance: many
v_gene: TRBV11-1
j_gene: TRBJ2-7
CDR3nt: TGTGCCAGCAGCCGACCCGACGCGGGGGGGAACTCCTACGAGCAGTACTTC
CDR3aa: CASSRPDAGGNSYEQYF

d_gene: .
abundance: .
v_gene: TRBV4-1
j_gene: TRBJ1-2
CDR3nt: TGCGCCAGCAGCCAAGACCGCGACAGTTATCGCTACACCTTC
CDR3aa: CASSQDRDSYRYTF

d_gene: .
abundance: once
v_gene: TRBV14
j_gene: TRBJ1-6
CDR3nt: TGTGCCAGCAGCTTGGGCACACAGGATAATTCACCCCTCCACTTT
CDR3aa: CASSLGTQDNSPLHF

d_gene: TRBD1
abundance: many
v_gene: TRBV6-6
j_gene: TRBJ2-7
CDR3nt: TGTGCCAGCAGTTACTCCATCGGACAGGTCTACGAGCAGTACTTC
CDR3aa: CASSYSIGQVYEQYF

d_gene: .
abundance: many
v_gene: TRBV4-1
j_gene: TRBJ2-7
CDR3nt: TGCGCCAGCAGCCAATTCGACAGGACCAGCTACGAGCAGTACTTC
CDR3aa: CASSQFDRTSYEQYF

d_gene: .
abundance: .
v_gene: TRBV7-8
j_gene: TRBJ2-7
CDR3nt: TGTGCCAGCAGCTTAAATACCGGTATTTACGAGCAGTACTTC
CDR3aa: CASSLNTGIYEQYF

d_gene: TRBD1
abundance: .
v_gene: TRBV29-1
j_gene: TRBJ1-1
CDR3nt: TGCAGGGGGGACAGGGGCATGAACACTGAAGCTTTCTTT
CDR3aa: CRGDRGMNTEAFF

d_gene: .
abundance: many
v_gene: TRBV11-1
j_gene: TRBJ1-1
CDR3nt: TGTGCCAGCAGCTCGGACCGGGCCCAGGGGTGGGAAGCTTTCTTT
CDR3aa: CASSSDRAQGWEAFF

d_gene: .
abundance: many
v_gene: TRBV12-3/TRBV12-4
j_gene: TRBJ2-3
CDR3nt: TGTGCCAGCAGCCCCTACAGGGAGAATACGCAGTATTTT
CDR3aa: CASSPYRENTQYF

d_gene: TRBD1
abundance: many
v_gene: TRBV4-1
j_gene: TRBJ1-5
CDR3nt: TGCGCCAGCAGCCAAGGACAGGGGGCGAGCAATCAGCCCCAGCATTTT
CDR3aa: CASSQGQGASNQPQHF

d_gene: TRBD2
abundance: many
v_gene: TRBV6-1
j_gene: TRBJ2-5
CDR3nt: TGTGCCAGCAGTCCCGACCTGGGGGGGGAGACCCAGTACTTC
CDR3aa: CASSPDLGGETQYF

d_gene: TRBD2
abundance: .
v_gene: TRBV30
j_gene: TRBJ2-4
CDR3nt: TGTGCCTGGAGTCAACTAGGACTAGCGGGTACCAAAAACATTCAGTACTTC
CDR3aa: CAWSQLGLAGTKNIQYF

d_gene: .
abundance: few
v_gene: TRBV6-1
j_gene: TRBJ2-7
CDR3nt: TGTGCCAGCACCCCAACGCAGGGTTTACAGCAGTACTTC
CDR3aa: CASTPTQGLQQYF

d_gene: TRBD1
abundance: many
v_gene: TRBV6-1
j_gene: TRBJ2-6
CDR3nt: TGTGCCAGCAGTGTGGACAGGCCTCACGTCCTGACTTTC
CDR3aa: CASSVDRPHVLTF

d_gene: .
abundance: many
v_gene: TRBV28
j_gene: TRBJ1-5
CDR3nt: TGTGCCAGCAGTTTAATGGGGTGGGGCAATCAGCCCCAGCATTTT
CDR3aa: CASSLMGWGNQPQHF

d_gene: .
abundance: few
v_gene: TRBV27
j_gene: TRBJ2-1
CDR3nt: TGTGCCAGCAGTTTTGCTCTAGGCTACAATGAGCAGTTCTTC
CDR3aa: CASSFALGYNEQFF

d_gene: .
abundance: many
v_gene: TRBV4-2
j_gene: TRBJ2-1
CDR3nt: TGTGCCAGCAGCCAAGAAGGGACGGGATACAATGAGCAGTTCTTC
CDR3aa: CASSQEGTGYNEQFF

d_gene: TRBD1
abundance: .
v_gene: TRBV4-1
j_gene: TRBJ2-3
CDR3nt: TGCGCCAGCAGCCAAGGAAAATGGGACAGGGTAAACACAGATACGCAGTATTTT
CDR3aa: CASSQGKWDRVNTDTQYF

d_gene: TRBD2
abundance: many
v_gene: TRBV20-1
j_gene: TRBJ2-7
CDR3nt: TGCAGTGCTAACCAGCGGGAGGGCTTTGAGAAGCAGTACTTC
CDR3aa: CSANQREGFEKQYF